What follows describes a single T cell receptor beta chain. The same CDR3 can be traced to other DNA sequences in this sample. These data come from a study of blood T cell repertoires in COVID-19. From germline, CDR1 is SQVTM and CDR2 ANQGSEA. CDR3 size: 12 residues. Trimming took off 3 bases at V and 3 bases at J, with 7 bases between the two ends. Clones were sequenced by immunoSEQ multiplex PCR, and TCRdb holds only the in-frame ones, with some missing. The sample lists about 210,000 clones, around 89% occurring once. The sequence was obtained from a man aged 70 or older with acute or convalescent COVID-19. This chain joins TRBV29-1 and TRBJ2-3, with D tentatively TRBD1 (5 bases). Sequencing was performed on peripheral blood. The CDR3 is CSVESGTDTQYF. For the CDR3, the DNA is TGCAGCGTTGAGTCAGGGACAGATACGCAGTATTTT.